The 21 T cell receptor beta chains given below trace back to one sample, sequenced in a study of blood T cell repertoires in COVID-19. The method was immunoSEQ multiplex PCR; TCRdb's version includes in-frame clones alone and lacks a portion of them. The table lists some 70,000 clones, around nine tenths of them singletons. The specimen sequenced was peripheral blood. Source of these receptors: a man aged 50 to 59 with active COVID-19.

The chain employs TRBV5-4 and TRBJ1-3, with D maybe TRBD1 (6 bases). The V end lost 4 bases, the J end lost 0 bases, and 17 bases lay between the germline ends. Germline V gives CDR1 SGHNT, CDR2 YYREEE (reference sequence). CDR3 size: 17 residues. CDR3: CASSRTAGASSGNTIYF. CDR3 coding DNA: TGTGCCAGCAGCCGTACGGCAGGGGCTAGCTCTGGAAACACCATATATTTT.

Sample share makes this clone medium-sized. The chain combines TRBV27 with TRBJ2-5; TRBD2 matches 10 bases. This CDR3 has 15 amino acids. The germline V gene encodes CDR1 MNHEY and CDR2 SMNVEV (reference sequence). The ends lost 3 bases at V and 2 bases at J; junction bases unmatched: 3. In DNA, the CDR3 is TGTGCCAGCAGTTTGGGTAGCGGGGGGCAAGAGACCCAGTACTTC. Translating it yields CASSLGSGGQETQYF.

Here the CDR3 DNA reads TGCGCCAGCACTCCTAGGGCAGGAGGAGCCAAAAACATTCAGTACTTC. Translated, it gives CASTPRAGGAKNIQYF. This chain joins TRBV5-1 and TRBJ2-4; a possible D gene is TRBD2 (5 bases). This CDR3 is 16 amino acids long. Trimming removed 6 bases from V and 0 bases from J, with 16 bases in between. The germline V gene has CDR1 SGHRS and CDR2 YFSETQ.

The CDR3 nucleotides read TGTGCCAGCAGTTACGAGGCGGCCACTTTCTACGAGCAGTACTTC. Protein product: CASSYEAATFYEQYF. This chain uses TRBV6-2 or TRBV6-3 with TRBJ2-7; no clear D. This CDR3 region has 15 residues. Germline V gene data show CDR1 as MNHEY and CDR2 as SVGEGT. Trimming cost V 2 bases and J 3 bases, with 14 bases left between them.

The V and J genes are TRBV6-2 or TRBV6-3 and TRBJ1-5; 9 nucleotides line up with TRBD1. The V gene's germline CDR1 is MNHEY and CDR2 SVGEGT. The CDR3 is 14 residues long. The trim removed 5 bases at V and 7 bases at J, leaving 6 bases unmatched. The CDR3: CASSPQGAGQPQHF. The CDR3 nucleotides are TGTGCCAGCAGTCCACAGGGGGCGGGACAGCCCCAGCATTTT.

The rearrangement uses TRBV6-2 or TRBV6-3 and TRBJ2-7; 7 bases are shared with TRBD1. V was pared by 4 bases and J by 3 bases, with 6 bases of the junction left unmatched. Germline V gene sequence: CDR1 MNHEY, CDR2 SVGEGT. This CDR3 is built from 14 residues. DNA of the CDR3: TGTGCCAGCAGTTTTGGACAGGCGAGCTACGAGCAGTACTTC. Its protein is CASSFGQASYEQYF.

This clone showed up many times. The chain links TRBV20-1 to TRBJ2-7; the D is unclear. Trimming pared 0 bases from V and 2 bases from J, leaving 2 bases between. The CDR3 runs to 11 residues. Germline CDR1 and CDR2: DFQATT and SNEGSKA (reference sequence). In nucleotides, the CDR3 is TGCAGTGCTAGAGACACCTACGAGCAGTACTTC. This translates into CSARDTYEQYF.

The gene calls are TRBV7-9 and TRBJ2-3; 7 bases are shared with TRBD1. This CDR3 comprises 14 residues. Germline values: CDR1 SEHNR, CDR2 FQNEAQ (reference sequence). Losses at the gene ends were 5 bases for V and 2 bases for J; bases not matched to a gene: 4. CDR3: CASSPGTVTDTQYF. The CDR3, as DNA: TGTGCCAGCAGCCCAGGGACAGTCACAGATACGCAGTATTTT. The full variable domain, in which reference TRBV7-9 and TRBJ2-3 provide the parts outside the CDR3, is DTGVSQNPRHKITKRGQNVTFRCDPISEHNRLYWYRQTLGQGPEFLTYFQNEAQLEKSRLLSDRFSAERPKGSFSTLEIQRTEQGDSAMYLCASSPGTVTDTQYFGPGTRLTVL.

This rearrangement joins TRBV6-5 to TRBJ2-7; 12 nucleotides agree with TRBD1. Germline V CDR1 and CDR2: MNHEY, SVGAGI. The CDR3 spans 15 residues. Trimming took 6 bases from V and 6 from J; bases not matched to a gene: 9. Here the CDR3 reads CASRTGQGAVGEQYF. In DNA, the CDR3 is TGTGCCAGCAGAACGGGACAGGGGGCTGTGGGCGAGCAGTACTTC.

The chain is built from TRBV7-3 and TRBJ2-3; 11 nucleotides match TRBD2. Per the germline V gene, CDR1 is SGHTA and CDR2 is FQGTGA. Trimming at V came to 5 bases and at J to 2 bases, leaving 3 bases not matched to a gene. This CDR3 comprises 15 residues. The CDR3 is CASSPGLAATDTQYF. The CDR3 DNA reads TGTGCCAGCAGCCCGGGACTAGCGGCCACAGATACGCAGTATTTT.

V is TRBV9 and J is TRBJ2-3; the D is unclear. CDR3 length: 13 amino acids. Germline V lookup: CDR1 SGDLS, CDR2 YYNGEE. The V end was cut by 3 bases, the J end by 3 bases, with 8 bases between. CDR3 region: CASSAYRTDTQYF. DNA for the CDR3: TGTGCCAGCAGCGCGTATCGGACAGATACGCAGTATTTT. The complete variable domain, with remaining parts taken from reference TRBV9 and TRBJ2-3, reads DSGVTQTPKHLITATGQRVTLRCSPRSGDLSVYWYQQSLDQGLQFLIQYYNGEERAKGNILERFSAQQFPDLHSELNLSSLELGDSALYFCASSAYRTDTQYFGPGTRLTVL.

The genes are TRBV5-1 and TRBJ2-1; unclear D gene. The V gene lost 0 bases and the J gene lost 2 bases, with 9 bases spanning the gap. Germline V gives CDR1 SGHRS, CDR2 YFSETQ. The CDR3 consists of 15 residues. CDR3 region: CASSLVGVPYNEQFF. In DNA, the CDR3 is TGCGCCAGCAGCTTGGTTGGAGTTCCCTACAATGAGCAGTTCTTC.

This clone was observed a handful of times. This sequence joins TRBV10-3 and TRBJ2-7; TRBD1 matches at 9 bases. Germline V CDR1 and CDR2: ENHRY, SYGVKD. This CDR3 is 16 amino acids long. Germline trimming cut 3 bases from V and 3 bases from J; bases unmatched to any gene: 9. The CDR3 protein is CAISDYTGQGDYEQYF. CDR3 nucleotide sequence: TGTGCCATCAGTGATTATACGGGACAGGGAGACTACGAGCAGTACTTC.

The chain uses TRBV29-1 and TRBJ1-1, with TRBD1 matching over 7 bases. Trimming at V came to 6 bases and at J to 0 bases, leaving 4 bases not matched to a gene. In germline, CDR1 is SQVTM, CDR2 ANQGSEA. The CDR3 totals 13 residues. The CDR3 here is CSVEGQLNTEAFF. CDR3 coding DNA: TGCAGCGTAGAGGGACAGTTGAACACTGAAGCTTTCTTT. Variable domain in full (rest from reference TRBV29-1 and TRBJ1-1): SAVISQKPSRDICQRGTSLTIQCQVDSQVTMMFWYRQQPGQSLTLIATANQGSEATYESGFVIDKFPISRPNLTFSTLTVSNMSPEDSSIYLCSVEGQLNTEAFFGQGTRLTVV.

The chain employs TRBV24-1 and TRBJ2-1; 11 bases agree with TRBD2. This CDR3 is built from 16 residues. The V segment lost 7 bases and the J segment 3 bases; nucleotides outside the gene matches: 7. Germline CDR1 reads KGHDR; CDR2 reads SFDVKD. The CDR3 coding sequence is TGTGCCACCAGCGAAGCAGGGACTAGCGGCTACAATGAGCAGTTCTTC. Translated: CATSEAGTSGYNEQFF.

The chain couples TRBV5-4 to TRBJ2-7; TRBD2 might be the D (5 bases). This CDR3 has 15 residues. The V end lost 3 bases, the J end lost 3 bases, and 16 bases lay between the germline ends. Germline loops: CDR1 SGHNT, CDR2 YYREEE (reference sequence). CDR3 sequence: CASSSSRGSHYEQYF. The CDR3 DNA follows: TGTGCCAGCAGCTCGTCCCGGGGATCGCACTACGAGCAGTACTTC.

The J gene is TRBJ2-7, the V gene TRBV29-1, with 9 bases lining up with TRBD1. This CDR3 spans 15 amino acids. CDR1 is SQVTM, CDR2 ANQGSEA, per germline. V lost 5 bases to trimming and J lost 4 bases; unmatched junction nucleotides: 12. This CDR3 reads CSVQTGGGLGYEQYF. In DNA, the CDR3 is TGCAGCGTTCAGACAGGGGGAGGACTTGGATACGAGCAGTACTTC.

The CDR3 is CASSLNLVRSYEQYF. DNA for the CDR3: TGTGCCAGCAGCTTAAACCTAGTAAGAAGCTACGAGCAGTACTTC. The chain joins TRBV11-2 to TRBJ2-7; unclear D gene. CDR3 length equals 15 residues. Germline V lookup: CDR1 SGHAT, CDR2 FQNNGV. Trimming took off 2 bases at V and 3 bases at J, with 14 bases between the two ends.

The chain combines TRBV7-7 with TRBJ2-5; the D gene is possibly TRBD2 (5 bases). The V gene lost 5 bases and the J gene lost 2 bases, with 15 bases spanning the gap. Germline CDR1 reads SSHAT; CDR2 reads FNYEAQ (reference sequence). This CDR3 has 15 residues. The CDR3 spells CASSLGIGSQETQYF. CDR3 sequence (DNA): TGTGCCAGCAGCCTCGGCATTGGGAGTCAAGAGACCCAGTACTTC.

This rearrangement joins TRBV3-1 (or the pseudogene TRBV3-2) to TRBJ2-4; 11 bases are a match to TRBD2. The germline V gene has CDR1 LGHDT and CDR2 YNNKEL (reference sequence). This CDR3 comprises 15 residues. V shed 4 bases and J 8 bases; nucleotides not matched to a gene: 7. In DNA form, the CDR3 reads TGTGCCAGCAGCCTCATAGCGGGAGGGCCTGACATTCAGTACTTC. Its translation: CASSLIAGGPDIQYF.

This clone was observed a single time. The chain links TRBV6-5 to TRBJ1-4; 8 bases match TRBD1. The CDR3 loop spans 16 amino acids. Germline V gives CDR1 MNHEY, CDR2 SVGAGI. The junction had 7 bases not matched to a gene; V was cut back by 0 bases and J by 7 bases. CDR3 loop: CASSYSRTGKAEKLFF. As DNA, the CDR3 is TGTGCCAGCAGTTACTCCCGGACAGGGAAAGCTGAAAAACTGTTTTTT.